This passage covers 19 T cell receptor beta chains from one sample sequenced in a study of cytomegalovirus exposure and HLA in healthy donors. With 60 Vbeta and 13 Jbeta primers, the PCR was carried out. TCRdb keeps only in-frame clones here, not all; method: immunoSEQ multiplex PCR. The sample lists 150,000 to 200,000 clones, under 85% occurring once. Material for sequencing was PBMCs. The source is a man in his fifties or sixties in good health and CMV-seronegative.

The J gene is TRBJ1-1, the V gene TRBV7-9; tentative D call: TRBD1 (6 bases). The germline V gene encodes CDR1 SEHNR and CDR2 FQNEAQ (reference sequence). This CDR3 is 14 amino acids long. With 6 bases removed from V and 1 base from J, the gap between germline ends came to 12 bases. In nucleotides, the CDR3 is TGTGCCAGCAGTCATCAGGGGCGGAACACTGAAGCTTTCTTT. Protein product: CASSHQGRNTEAFF. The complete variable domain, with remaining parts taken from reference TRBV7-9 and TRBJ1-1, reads DTGVSQNPRHKITKRGQNVTFRCDPISEHNRLYWYRQTLGQGPEFLTYFQNEAQLEKSRLLSDRFSAERPKGSFSTLEIQRTEQGDSAMYLCASSHQGRNTEAFFGQGTRLTVV.

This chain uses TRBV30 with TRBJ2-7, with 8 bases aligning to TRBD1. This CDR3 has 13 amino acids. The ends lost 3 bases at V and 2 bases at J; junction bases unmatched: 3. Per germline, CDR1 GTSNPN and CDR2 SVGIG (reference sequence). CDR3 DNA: TGTGCCTGGAGGGGACAGGCTACCTACGAGCAGTACTTC. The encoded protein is CAWRGQATYEQYF.

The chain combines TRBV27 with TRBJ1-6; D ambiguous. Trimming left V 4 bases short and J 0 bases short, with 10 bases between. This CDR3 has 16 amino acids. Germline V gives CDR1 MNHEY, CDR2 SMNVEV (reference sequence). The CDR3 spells CASSSLVSSYNSPLHF. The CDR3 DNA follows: TGTGCCAGCAGTTCCTTAGTGAGCTCCTATAATTCACCCCTCCACTTT.

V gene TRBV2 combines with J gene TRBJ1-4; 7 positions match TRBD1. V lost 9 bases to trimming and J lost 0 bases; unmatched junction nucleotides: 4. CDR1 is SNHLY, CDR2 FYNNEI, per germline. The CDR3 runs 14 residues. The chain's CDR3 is CASKDRATNEKLFF. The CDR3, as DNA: TGTGCCAGTAAAGACAGGGCAACTAATGAAAAACTGTTTTTT.

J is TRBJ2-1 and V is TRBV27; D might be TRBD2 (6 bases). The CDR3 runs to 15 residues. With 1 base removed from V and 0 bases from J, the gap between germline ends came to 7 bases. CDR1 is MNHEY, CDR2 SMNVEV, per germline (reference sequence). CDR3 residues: CASSLWDSSYNEQFF. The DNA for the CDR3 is TGTGCCAGCAGTTTATGGGACTCCTCCTACAATGAGCAGTTCTTC.

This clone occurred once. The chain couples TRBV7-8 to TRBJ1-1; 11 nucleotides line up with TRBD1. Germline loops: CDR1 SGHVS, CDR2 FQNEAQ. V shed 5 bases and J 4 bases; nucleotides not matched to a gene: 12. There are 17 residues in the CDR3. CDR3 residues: CASSAPSGTGGSTEAFF. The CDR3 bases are TGTGCCAGCAGCGCGCCCTCCGGGACAGGGGGATCCACTGAAGCTTTCTTT.

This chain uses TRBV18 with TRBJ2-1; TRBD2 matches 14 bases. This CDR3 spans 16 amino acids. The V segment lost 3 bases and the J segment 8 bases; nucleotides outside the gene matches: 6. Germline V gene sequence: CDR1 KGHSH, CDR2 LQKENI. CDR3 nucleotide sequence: TGTGCCAGCTCACCTCCGACTAGCGGGGGGGTTGATGAGCAGTTCTTC. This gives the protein CASSPPTSGGVDEQFF.

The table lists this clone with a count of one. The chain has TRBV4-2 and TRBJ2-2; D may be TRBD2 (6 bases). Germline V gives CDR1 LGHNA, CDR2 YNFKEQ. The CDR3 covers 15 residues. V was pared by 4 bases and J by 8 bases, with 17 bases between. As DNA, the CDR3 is TGTGCCAGCAGCCGCTATTGGGACTCCGGGGGGGAGCTGTTTTTT. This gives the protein CASSRYWDSGGELFF.

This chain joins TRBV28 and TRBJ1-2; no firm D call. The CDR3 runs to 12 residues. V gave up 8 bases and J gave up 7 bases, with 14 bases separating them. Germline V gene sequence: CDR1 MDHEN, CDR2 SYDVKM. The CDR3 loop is CASRDPRGGYTF. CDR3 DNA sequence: TGTGCCAGCCGAGACCCCCGCGGTGGCTACACCTTC.

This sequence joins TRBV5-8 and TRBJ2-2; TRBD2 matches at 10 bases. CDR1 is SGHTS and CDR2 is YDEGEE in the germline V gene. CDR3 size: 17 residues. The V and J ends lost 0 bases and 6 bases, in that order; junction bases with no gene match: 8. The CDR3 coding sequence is TGTGCCAGCAGCTTGGGATTACTAGCGGGGTTACCCGGGGAGCTGTTTTTT. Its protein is CASSLGLLAGLPGELFF.

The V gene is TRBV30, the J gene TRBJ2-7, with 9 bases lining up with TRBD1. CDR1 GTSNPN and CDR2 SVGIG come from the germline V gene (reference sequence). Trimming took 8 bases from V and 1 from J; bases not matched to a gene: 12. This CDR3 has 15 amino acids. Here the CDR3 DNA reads TGTGCCGGGGGCATGGGGGGGACAGGGTCCTACGAGCAGTACTTC. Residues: CAGGMGGTGSYEQYF.

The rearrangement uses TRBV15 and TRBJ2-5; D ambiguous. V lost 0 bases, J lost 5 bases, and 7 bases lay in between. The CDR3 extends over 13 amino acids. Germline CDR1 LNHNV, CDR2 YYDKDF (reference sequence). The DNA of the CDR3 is TGTGCCACCAGCAGAGAGGTTCGGGAGACCCAGTACTTC. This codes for CATSREVRETQYF.

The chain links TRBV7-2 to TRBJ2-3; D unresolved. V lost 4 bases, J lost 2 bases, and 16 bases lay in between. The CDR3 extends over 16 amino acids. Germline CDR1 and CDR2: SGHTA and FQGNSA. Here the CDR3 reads CASSSLGPGNTDTQYF. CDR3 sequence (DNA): TGTGCCAGCAGCTCGCTCGGCCCAGGCAACACAGATACGCAGTATTTT. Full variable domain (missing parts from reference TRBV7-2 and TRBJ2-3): GAGVSQSPSNKVTEKGKDVELRCDPISGHTALYWYRQSLGQGLEFLIYFQGNSAPDKSGLPSDRFSAERTGGSVSTLTIQRTQQEDSAVYLCASSSLGPGNTDTQYFGPGTRLTVL.

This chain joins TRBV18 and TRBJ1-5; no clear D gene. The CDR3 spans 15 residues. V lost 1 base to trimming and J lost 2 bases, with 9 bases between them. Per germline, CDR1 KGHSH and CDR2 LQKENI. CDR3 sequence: CASSPQETGNQPQHF. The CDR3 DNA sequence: TGTGCCAGCTCACCACAGGAAACAGGCAATCAGCCCCAGCATTTT.

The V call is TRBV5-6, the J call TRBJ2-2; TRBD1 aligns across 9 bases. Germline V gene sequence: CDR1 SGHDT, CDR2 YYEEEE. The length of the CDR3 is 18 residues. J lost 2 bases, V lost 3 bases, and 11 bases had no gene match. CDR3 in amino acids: CASSSWTGANLNTGELFF. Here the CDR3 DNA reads TGTGCCAGCAGCTCCTGGACAGGGGCAAACCTAAACACCGGGGAGCTGTTTTTT.

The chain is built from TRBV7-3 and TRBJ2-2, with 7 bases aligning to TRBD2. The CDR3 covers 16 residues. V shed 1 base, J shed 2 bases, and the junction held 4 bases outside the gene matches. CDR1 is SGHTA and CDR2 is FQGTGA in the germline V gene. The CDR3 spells CASSLMGGINTGELFF. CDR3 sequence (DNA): TGTGCCAGCAGCTTAATGGGGGGGATTAACACCGGGGAGCTGTTTTTT.

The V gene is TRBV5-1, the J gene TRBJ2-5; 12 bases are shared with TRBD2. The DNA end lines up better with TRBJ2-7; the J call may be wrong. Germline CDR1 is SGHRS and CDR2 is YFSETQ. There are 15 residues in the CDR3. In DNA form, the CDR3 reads TGCGCCAGCAGCCTGACTAGCGGGAGTTCCTACGAGCAGTACTTC. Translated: CASSLTSGSSYEQYF.

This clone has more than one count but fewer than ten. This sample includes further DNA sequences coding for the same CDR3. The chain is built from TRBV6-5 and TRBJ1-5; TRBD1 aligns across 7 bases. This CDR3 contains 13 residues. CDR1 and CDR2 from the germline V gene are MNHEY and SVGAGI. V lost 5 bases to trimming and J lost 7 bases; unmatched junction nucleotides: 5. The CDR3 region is CASSEQGRQPQHF. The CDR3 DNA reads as TGTGCCAGCAGTGAACAGGGGCGACAGCCCCAGCATTTT.

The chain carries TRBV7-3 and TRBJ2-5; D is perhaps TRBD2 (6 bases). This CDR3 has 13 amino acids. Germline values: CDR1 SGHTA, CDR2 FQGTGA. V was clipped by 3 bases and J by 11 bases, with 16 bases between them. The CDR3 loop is CASSLDPTGEQYF. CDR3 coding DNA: TGTGCCAGCAGCTTGGATCCGACGGGGGAGCAGTACTTC. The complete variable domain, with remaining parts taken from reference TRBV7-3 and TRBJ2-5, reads GAGVSQTPSNKVTEKGKYVELRCDPISGHTALYWYRQSLGQGPEFLIYFQGTGAADDSGLPNDRFFAVRPEGSVSTLKIQRTERGDSAVYLCASSLDPTGEQYFGPGTRLLVL.